The 30 T cell receptor beta chains below were found in one sample sequenced in a study of HIV-infected patients and healthy controls. Around 530 ng RNA was reverse transcribed with alpha and beta constant-region primers. Separate chain-specific third strand synthesis with multiplexing indices produced the alpha and beta libraries. A single record per CDR3 protein comes from TCRdb applying MiXCR to the 5' RACE reads. The repertoire has approximately 9,700 distinct CDR3 sequences, 7.3% of them found once; the top ten carry about 34%. No cell fractionation was done, so the repertoire covers all unsorted peripheral blood T cells. This specimen was blood, taken before antiretroviral therapy. The receptors here all came from an adult with HIV infection.

In its sample, this clonotype was seen many times. The J gene is TRBJ2-5, the V gene TRBV2; TRBD1 or TRBD2 may be the D gene (5 bases each). Per germline, CDR1 SNHLY and CDR2 FYNNEI. The CDR3 loop spans 15 amino acids. Trimming shortened V by 4 bases and J by 1 base, and 13 bases separated the two germline ends. In nucleotides, the CDR3 is TGTGCCAGCAGTGGGGGGACGACTATCCAAGAGACCCAGTACTTC. This sequence encodes CASSGGTTIQETQYF.

This clonotype has a handful of counts. The V and J genes are TRBV18 and TRBJ1-1, with a weak D call TRBD1 (6 bases). V was trimmed by 6 bases and J by 5 bases, leaving 22 bases between them. Germline CDR1 KGHSH, CDR2 LQKENI. CDR3 length: 16 amino acids. Written as DNA, the CDR3 is TGTGCCAGCTCGTCGACCCGGGACACAGGAGAAACTGAAGCTTTCTTT. Translation gives CASSSTRDTGETEAFF.

The chain joins TRBV11-2 to TRBJ2-5, with D perhaps TRBD2 (6 bases). V lost 4 bases and J lost 4, with 22 bases in between. This CDR3 comprises 17 residues. Germline assignment: CDR1 SGHAT and CDR2 FQNNGV. The CDR3 DNA is TGTGCCAGCAGCTCGGGGGACGAAGCTAACCTACGAGAGACCCAGTACTTC. Translation gives CASSSGDEANLRETQYF. Filled out from reference TRBV11-2 and TRBJ2-5, the complete variable domain reads EAGVAQSPRYKIIEKRQSVAFWCNPISGHATLYWYQQILGQGPKLLIQFQNNGVVDDSQLPKDRFSAERLKGVDSTLKIQPAKLEDSAVYLCASSSGDEANLRETQYFGPGTRLLVL.

This clonotype appeared a few times. The rearrangement joins TRBV19 to TRBJ1-5; no clear D gene. This CDR3 contains 14 residues. Trimming left V 6 bases short and J 5 bases short, with 14 bases between. Germline assignment: CDR1 LNHDA and CDR2 SQIVND (reference sequence). The CDR3 sequence: CASSSGRLHQPQHF. The CDR3, as DNA: TGTGCCAGTAGCTCCGGACGGTTACATCAGCCCCAGCATTTT.

This clonotype was observed at least ten times. The gene calls are TRBV11-2 and TRBJ1-4; 9 bases map to TRBD1. The CDR3 is 16 residues long. J was trimmed by 8 bases and V by 6 bases; bases with no gene match: 13. Germline CDR1 SGHAT, CDR2 FQNNGV. CDR3 loop: CASRTLAGTGREKLFF. For the CDR3, the DNA is TGTGCCAGCAGGACTCTAGCCGGGACAGGGCGGGAAAAACTGTTTTTT.

This clonotype was recorded at least ten times. The chain links TRBV27 to TRBJ1-1; 7 bases align to TRBD1. The CDR3 is made up of 12 amino acids. V shed 5 bases, J shed 8 bases, and the junction held 5 bases outside the gene matches. Germline values: CDR1 MNHEY, CDR2 SMNVEV (reference sequence). The CDR3 DNA reads TGTGCCAGCAGTAGTCAGACAGGGGAAGCTTTCTTT. Amino acids: CASSSQTGEAFF.

V is TRBV3-1 and J is TRBJ1-1; D remains unclear. This CDR3 comprises 14 residues. CDR1 is LGHDT and CDR2 is YNNKEL in the germline V gene (reference sequence). Between the trimmed V and J ends, which lost 2 bases and 0 bases, there was a span of 7 bases. In nucleotides, the CDR3 is TGTGCCAGCAGCCAACTTACATTGAACACTGAAGCTTTCTTT. This translates into CASSQLTLNTEAFF.

This clonotype was picked up many times. The CDR3 DNA reads TGTGCCAGCACAGGGGGGGGCATTTACGAGCAGTACTTC. It yields the protein CASTGGGIYEQYF. This chain joins TRBV2 and TRBJ2-7; D is possibly TRBD1 or TRBD2 (7 bases each). There are 13 residues in the CDR3. Trimming stripped 7 bases from V and 4 bases from J, with 14 bases between. Germline V gene lookup returns CDR1 SNHLY and CDR2 FYNNEI.

This clonotype was seen many times. In DNA, the CDR3 is TGTGCCAGCAGCTTAGTGCAGCTCCTCAATGAGCAGTTCTTC. This encodes CASSLVQLLNEQFF. V is TRBV7-9 and J is TRBJ2-1; D not certain. CDR3 length equals 14 residues. V lost 1 base and J lost 6, with 10 bases in between. The germline V gene has CDR1 SEHNR and CDR2 FQNEAQ (reference sequence).

This clonotype was detected many times. The chain combines TRBV5-1 with TRBJ2-2; D is possibly TRBD2 (5 bases). Between the trimmed V and J ends, which lost 1 base and 7 bases, there was a span of 11 bases. CDR1 is SGHRS and CDR2 is YFSETQ in the germline V gene. The CDR3 runs 14 residues. DNA of the CDR3: TGCGCCAGCAGCTTGTCCGGGGATGGCGGGGAGCTGTTTTTT. Translated, it gives CASSLSGDGGELFF.

This clonotype was recorded at least ten times. V gene TRBV27 combines with J gene TRBJ1-5, with TRBD1 matching over 10 bases. The CDR3 sequence is 16 residues long. With 3 bases clipped from V and 4 bases from J, the junction kept 6 bases outside the gene matches. CDR1 is MNHEY, CDR2 SMNVEV, per germline (reference sequence). CDR3 in DNA: TGTGCCAGCAGTTTGGGACTGGGACAGGGGAATCAGCCCCAGCATTTT. Its protein product is CASSLGLGQGNQPQHF.

This clonotype was seen repeatedly, ten times or more. J is TRBJ2-7 and V is TRBV4-3, with a weak D call TRBD1 (6 bases). The V end lost 1 base, the J end lost 5 bases, and 12 bases lay between the germline ends. The V gene's germline CDR1 is LGHNA and CDR2 YSLEER. This CDR3 spans 14 amino acids. The CDR3 nucleotides read TGCGCCAGCAGCCAAGGGGCAGGGGTCAACGAGCAGTACTTC. This translates into CASSQGAGVNEQYF.

In its sample, this clonotype was seen many times. V gene TRBV7-2 combines with J gene TRBJ1-2; TRBD1 matches 7 bases. This CDR3 has 16 residues. The trim removed 5 bases at V and 4 bases at J, leaving 13 bases unmatched. Germline V gene lookup returns CDR1 SGHTA and CDR2 FQGNSA. The CDR3 DNA sequence: TGTGCCAGCAGCGTACCCAGGGGGGCAGGGGGCTATGGCTACACCTTC. Protein: CASSVPRGAGGYGYTF.

This clonotype was counted at least ten times. The chain couples TRBV20-1 to TRBJ2-2; D is ambiguous. CDR1 is DFQATT, CDR2 SNEGSKA, per germline (reference sequence). This CDR3 has 14 amino acids. The V and J ends lost 1 base and 2 bases respectively, with 8 bases between them. CDR3 amino acids: CSARGPTNTGELFF. The CDR3 nucleotides read TGCAGTGCTAGAGGACCTACCAACACCGGGGAGCTGTTTTTT.

This clonotype came up many times. The chain employs TRBV12-3 or TRBV12-4 and TRBJ2-7; unclear D gene. The CDR3 has 15 amino acids. V lost 5 bases and J 0 bases, leaving 14 bases between the germline ends. The DNA of the CDR3 is TGTGCCAGCAGTCGAATCACCGTTAGCTCCTACGAGCAGTACTTC. The encoded protein is CASSRITVSSYEQYF.

In its sample, this clonotype was seen many times. V usage is TRBV7-9 and J usage is TRBJ2-5; 7 bases align to TRBD1. The junction had 7 bases not matched to a gene; V was cut back by 4 bases and J by 5 bases. This CDR3 has 14 amino acids. Per germline, CDR1 SEHNR and CDR2 FQNEAQ (reference sequence). CDR3 residues: CASSSINRGETQYF. CDR3 bases: TGTGCCAGCAGCTCCATCAACAGGGGTGAGACCCAGTACTTC. The variable domain in full, completed from reference TRBV7-9 and TRBJ2-5, reads DTGVSQNPRHKITKRGQNVTFRCDPISEHNRLYWYRQTLGQGPEFLTYFQNEAQLEKSRLLSDRFSAERPKGSFSTLEIQRTEQGDSAMYLCASSSINRGETQYFGPGTRLLVL.

This clonotype has a count of ten or more. This rearrangement joins TRBV12-3 or TRBV12-4 to TRBJ1-5, with unresolved D. The V gene lost 3 bases and the J gene lost 7 bases, with 7 bases spanning the gap. This CDR3 has 12 residues. CDR3 residues: CASSFTEQPQHF. CDR3 nucleotides: TGTGCCAGCAGTTTCACAGAACAGCCCCAGCATTTT.

This clonotype is medium-sized by share. The chain carries TRBV11-2 and TRBJ2-3, with D unresolved. The CDR3 runs 15 residues. The ends were cut back, 5 bases at V and 0 bases at J, with 12 bases in the middle. The germline V gene has CDR1 SGHAT and CDR2 FQNNGV. The CDR3 nucleotides read TGTGCCAGCAGCCTTCCCAGAAGTAGCACAGATACGCAGTATTTT. Translating gives CASSLPRSSTDTQYF. Supplemented by reference TRBV11-2 and TRBJ2-3, the full variable domain reads EAGVAQSPRYKIIEKRQSVAFWCNPISGHATLYWYQQILGQGPKLLIQFQNNGVVDDSQLPKDRFSAERLKGVDSTLKIQPAKLEDSAVYLCASSLPRSSTDTQYFGPGTRLTVL.

In its sample, this clonotype is medium-sized (0.01 to 0.1%). The chain is built from TRBV5-6 and TRBJ2-3, with D uncertain. This CDR3 has 13 residues. Germline V CDR1 and CDR2: SGHDT, YYEEEE. V lost 1 base, J lost 14 bases, and 17 bases lay in between. DNA for the CDR3: TGTGCCAGCAGCTTGTGGAGCGACCTTTCTGCGTATTTT. Encoded protein: CASSLWSDLSAYF. The full variable domain, rest sourced from reference TRBV5-6 and TRBJ2-3, is DAGVTQSPTHLIKTRGQQVTLRCSPKSGHDTVSWYQQALGQGPQFIFQYYEEEERQRGNFPDRFSGHQFPNYSSELNVNALLLGDSALYLCASSLWSDLSAYFGPGTRLTVL.

This clonotype was observed many times. This chain links TRBV28 with TRBJ2-1, with D tentatively TRBD1 (6 bases). Germline-derived CDR1 and CDR2 are MDHEN and SYDVKM. CDR3 length: 13 residues. The germline V and J ends were trimmed by 5 bases and 8 bases, with 13 bases remaining between them. CDR3 region: CASSPVQGYEQFF. CDR3 bases: TGTGCCAGCAGTCCGGTACAGGGCTATGAGCAGTTCTTC.

This clonotype was recorded at least ten times. CDR3: CSSPRGGDTQYF. CDR3 in DNA: TGCAGTTCCCCCCGGGGTGGGGATACGCAGTATTTT. This chain connects TRBV20-1 to TRBJ2-3; D possibly corresponds to TRBD2 (5 bases). Germline-derived CDR1 and CDR2 are DFQATT and SNEGSKA (reference sequence). The CDR3 covers 12 residues. Deletions cut 8 bases from V and 6 bases from J, with 15 bases between.

The sample holds many counts of this clonotype. This chain connects TRBV29-1 to TRBJ2-1, with D uncertain. Germline lookup yields CDR1 SQVTM and CDR2 ANQGSEA. CDR3 length: 11 amino acids. Trimming took 3 bases from V and 9 from J, leaving 9 bases between them. As DNA, the CDR3 is TGCAGCGTTGATAGGGTTAGTGAGCAGTTCTTC. Translation gives CSVDRVSEQFF.

In this sample, this clonotype turned up many times. DNA of the CDR3: TGTGCCAGCAGTTTGTGGTCTAACTATGGCTACACCTTC. This sequence encodes CASSLWSNYGYTF. The chain carries TRBV12-3 or TRBV12-4 and TRBJ1-2; D not resolved. Between the trimmed V and J ends, which lost 3 bases and 0 bases, there was a span of 5 bases. The CDR3 is 13 amino acids.

This clonotype was recorded at least ten times. This chain joins TRBV11-2 and TRBJ2-2; TRBD1 matches 7 bases. The CDR3 is 16 residues long. With V trimmed by 1 base and J by 5 bases, 7 bases remained unmatched. Germline loops: CDR1 SGHAT, CDR2 FQNNGV. The CDR3: CASSLVRQGGTGELFF. Here the CDR3 DNA reads TGTGCCAGCAGCTTAGTTCGACAGGGCGGTACCGGGGAGCTGTTTTTT.

This clonotype came up many times. This sequence joins TRBV25-1 and TRBJ2-5; D gene unclear. The germline V gene encodes CDR1 MGHDK and CDR2 SYGVNS. The CDR3 is 13 residues long. Trimming cost V 2 bases and J 4 bases, with 8 bases left between them. CDR3 loop: CASSEPRRETQYF. CDR3 DNA sequence: TGTGCCAGCAGTGAACCCCGTAGAGAGACCCAGTACTTC.

This clonotype was detected many times. J is TRBJ2-1 and V is TRBV20-1, with a tentative D call TRBD2 (5 bases). Per the germline V gene, CDR1 is DFQATT and CDR2 is SNEGSKA (reference sequence). The length of the CDR3 is 14 residues. V lost 6 bases to trimming and J lost 3 bases, with 15 bases between them. The DNA of the CDR3 is TGCAGTGCACAAACCGAGCGGAACTACAATGAGCAGTTCTTC. Translation gives CSAQTERNYNEQFF.

Ten or more counts support this clonotype. The CDR3: CASSPERSGANVLTF. For the CDR3, the DNA is TGTGCCAGCAGCCCAGAGCGCTCTGGGGCCAACGTCCTGACTTTC. The rearrangement joins TRBV6-9 to TRBJ2-6; D ambiguous. The CDR3 has 15 amino acids. Germline CDR1 MNHGY, CDR2 SVAAGI. V lost 6 bases and J 0 bases, leaving 9 bases between the germline ends.

The sample holds a few counts of this clonotype. The chain carries TRBV7-3 and TRBJ2-7; 8 bases match TRBD2. V was pared by 2 bases and J by 0 bases, with 0 bases of the junction left unmatched. CDR1 and CDR2 from the germline V gene are SGHTA and FQGTGA. This CDR3 spans 14 amino acids. The CDR3 DNA is TGTGCCAGCAGCTTAGCGGGGGGCTCCTACGAGCAGTACTTC. The encoded protein is CASSLAGGSYEQYF.

Ten or more counts support this clonotype. The gene calls are TRBV6-5 and TRBJ1-2; TRBD1 is a possible D gene (5 bases). Germline values: CDR1 MNHEY, CDR2 SVGAGI. The CDR3 runs to 15 residues. Trimming pared 5 bases from V and 6 bases from J, leaving 19 bases between. This CDR3 is CASSLALSGTNGYTF. The CDR3 DNA follows: TGTGCCAGCAGTCTAGCCTTATCCGGGACGAATGGCTACACCTTC.

The table lists this clonotype with a few counts. The rearrangement links TRBV2 to TRBJ2-7; 12 bases agree with TRBD1. The germline V gene has CDR1 SNHLY and CDR2 FYNNEI. V lost 5 bases, J lost 5 bases, and 10 bases stayed unmatched. The CDR3 consists of 16 residues. The DNA for the CDR3 is TGTGCCAGCAGTCGAACCCCGGGACAGGGGGCCCACGAGCAGTACTTC. Amino acids: CASSRTPGQGAHEQYF.